The present entry profiles one T cell receptor beta chain with its context. The sample originates from a study of cytomegalovirus exposure and HLA in healthy donors. PCR was performed using 60 Vbeta and 13 Jbeta primers. Profiled with immunoSEQ multiplex PCR; TCRdb holds only in-frame clones, not every one. The sample records about 200,000 clones, approximately 86% being singletons. Source material: PBMCs. The receptor's source is a woman in her twenties or thirties in good health and CMV-seronegative.

This CDR3 is CASSYRRTGLSGYTF. The CDR3 DNA reads as TGTGCCAGCAGTTACCGACGGACAGGGCTGTCTGGCTACACCTTC. The chain has TRBV6-5 and TRBJ1-2; 8 bases fit TRBD1. This CDR3 is 15 amino acids long. V shed 2 bases, J shed 7 bases, and the junction held 9 bases outside the gene matches. The germline gives CDR1 MNHEY, CDR2 SVGAGI.